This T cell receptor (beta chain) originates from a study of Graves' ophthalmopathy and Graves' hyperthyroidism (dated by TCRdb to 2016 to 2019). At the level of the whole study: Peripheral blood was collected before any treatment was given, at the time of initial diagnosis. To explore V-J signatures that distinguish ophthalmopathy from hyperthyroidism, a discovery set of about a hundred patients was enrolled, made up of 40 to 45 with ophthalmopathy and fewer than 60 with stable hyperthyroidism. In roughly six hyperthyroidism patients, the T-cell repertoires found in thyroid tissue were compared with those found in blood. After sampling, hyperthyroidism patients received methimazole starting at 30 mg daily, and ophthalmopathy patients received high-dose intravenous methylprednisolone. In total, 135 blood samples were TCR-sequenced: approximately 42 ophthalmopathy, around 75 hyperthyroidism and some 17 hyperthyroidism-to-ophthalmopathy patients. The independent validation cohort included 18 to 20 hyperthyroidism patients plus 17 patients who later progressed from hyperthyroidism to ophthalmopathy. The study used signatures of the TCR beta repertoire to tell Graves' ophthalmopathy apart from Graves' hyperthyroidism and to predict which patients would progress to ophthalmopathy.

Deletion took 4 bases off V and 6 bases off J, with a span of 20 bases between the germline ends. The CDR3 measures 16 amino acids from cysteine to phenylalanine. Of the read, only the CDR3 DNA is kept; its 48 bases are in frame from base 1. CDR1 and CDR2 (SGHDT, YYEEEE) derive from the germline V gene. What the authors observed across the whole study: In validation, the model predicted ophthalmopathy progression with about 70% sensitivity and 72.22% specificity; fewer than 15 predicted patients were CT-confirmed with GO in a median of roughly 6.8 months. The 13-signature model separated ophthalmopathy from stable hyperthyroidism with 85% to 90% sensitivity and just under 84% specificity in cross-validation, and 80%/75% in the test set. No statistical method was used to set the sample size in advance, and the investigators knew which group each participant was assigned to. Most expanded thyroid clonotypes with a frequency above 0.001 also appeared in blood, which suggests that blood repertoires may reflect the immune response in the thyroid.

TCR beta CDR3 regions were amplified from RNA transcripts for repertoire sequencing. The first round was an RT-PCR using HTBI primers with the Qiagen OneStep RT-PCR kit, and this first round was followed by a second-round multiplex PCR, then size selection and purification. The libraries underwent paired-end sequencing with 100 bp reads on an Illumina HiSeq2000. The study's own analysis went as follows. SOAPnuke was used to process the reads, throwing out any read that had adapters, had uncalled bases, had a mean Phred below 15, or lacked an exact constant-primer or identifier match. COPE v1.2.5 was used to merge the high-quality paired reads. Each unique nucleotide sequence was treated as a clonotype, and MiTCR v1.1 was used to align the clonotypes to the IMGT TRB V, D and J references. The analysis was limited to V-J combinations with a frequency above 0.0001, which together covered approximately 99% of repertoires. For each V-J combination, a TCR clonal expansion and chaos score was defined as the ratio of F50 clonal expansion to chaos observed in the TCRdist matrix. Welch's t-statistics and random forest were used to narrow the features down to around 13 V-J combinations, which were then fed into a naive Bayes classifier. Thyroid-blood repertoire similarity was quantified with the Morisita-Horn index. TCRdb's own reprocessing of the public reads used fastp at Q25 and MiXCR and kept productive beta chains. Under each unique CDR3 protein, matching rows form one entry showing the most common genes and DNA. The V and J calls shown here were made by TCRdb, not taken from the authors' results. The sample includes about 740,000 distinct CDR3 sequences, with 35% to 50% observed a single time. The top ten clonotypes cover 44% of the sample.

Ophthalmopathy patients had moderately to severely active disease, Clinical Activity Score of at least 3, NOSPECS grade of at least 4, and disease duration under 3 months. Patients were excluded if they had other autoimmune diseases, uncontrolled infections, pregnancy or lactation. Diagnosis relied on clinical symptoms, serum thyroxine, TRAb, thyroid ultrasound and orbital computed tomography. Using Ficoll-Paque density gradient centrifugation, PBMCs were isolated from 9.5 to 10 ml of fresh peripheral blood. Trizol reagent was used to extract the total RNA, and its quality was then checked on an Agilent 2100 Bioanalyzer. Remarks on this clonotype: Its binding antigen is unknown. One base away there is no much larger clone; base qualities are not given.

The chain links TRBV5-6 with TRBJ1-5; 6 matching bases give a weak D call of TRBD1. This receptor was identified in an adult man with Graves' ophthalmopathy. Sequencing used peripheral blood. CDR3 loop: CASSPRGQGIGQPQHF. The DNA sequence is TGTGCCAGCAGCCCACGCGGGCAGGGGATTGGTCAGCCCCAGCATTTT.